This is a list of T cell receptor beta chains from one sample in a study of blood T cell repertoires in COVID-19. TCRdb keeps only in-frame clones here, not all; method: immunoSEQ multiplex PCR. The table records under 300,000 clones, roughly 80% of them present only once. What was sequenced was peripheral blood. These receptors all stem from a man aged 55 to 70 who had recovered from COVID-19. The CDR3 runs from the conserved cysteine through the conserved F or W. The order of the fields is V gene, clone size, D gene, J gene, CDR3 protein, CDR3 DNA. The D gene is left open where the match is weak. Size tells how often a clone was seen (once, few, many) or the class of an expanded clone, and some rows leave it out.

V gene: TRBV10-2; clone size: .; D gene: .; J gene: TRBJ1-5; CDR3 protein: CASSKIPSTDLSGNQPQHF; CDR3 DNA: TGCGCCAGCAGCAAGATCCCTTCGACAGACCTATCTGGCAATCAGCCCCAGCATTTT
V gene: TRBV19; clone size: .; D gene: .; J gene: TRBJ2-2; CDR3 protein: CASTPNHRVNTGELFF; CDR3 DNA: TGTGCCAGTACCCCAAACCACAGGGTCAACACCGGGGAGCTGTTTTTT
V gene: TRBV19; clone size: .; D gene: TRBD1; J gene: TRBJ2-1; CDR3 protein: CASSIYRGRINEQFF; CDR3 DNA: TGTGCCAGTAGTATTTACAGGGGGCGTATCAATGAGCAGTTCTTC
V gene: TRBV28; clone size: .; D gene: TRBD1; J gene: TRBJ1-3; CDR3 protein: CASRLRDRGLYSGNTIYF; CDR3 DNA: TGTGCCAGCAGGCTCCGGGACAGGGGGTTATACTCTGGAAACACCATATATTTT
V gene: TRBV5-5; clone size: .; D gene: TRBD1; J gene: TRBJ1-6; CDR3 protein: CASSESDRVYSPLHF; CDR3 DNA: TGTGCCAGCAGCGAGTCGGACAGGGTTTATTCACCCCTCCACTTT
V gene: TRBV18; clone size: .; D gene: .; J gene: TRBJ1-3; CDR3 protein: CASSPSSAGSGNTIYF; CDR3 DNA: TGTGCCAGCTCACCGAGTTCTGCGGGCTCTGGAAACACCATATATTTT
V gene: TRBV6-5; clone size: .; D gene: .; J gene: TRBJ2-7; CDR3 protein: CASKDNPGHSYEQYF; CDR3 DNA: TGTGCCAGCAAAGACAATCCGGGACACTCCTACGAGCAGTACTTC
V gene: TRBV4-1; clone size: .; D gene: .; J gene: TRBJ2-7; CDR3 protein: CASSQDLLGEQYF; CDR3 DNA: TGCGCCAGCAGCCAAGATTTGCTCGGCGAGCAGTACTTC
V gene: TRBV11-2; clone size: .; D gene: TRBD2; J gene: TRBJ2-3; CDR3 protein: CASSLRLAGGPTDTQYF; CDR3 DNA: TGTGCCAGCAGCTTAAGACTAGCGGGAGGGCCGACAGATACGCAGTATTTT
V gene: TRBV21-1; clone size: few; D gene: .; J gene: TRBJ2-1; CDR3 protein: CASSKGPLGGQEQFF; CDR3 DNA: TGTGCCAGCAGCAAAGGTCCACTAGGGGGCCAGGAGCAGTTCTTC
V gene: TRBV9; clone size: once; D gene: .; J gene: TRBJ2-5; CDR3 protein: CASSVGSSRGSETQYF; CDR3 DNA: TGTGCCAGCAGCGTAGGGTCCAGCAGAGGAAGTGAGACCCAGTACTTC
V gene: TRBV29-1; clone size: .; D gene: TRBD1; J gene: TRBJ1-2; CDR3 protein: CSVPTGLGYTF; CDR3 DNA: TGCAGCGTTCCGACAGGGTTAGGCTACACCTTC
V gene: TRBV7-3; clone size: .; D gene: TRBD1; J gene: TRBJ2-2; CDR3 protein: CASSLTTQGATGELFF; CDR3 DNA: TGTGCCAGCAGCTTAACGACGCAGGGGGCAACCGGGGAGCTGTTTTTT
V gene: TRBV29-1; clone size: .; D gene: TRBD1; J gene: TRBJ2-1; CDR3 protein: CSVESDRAQFF; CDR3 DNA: TGCAGCGTTGAGTCTGACAGGGCGCAGTTCTTC
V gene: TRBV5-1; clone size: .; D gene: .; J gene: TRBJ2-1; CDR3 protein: CASSLYREGGNEQFF; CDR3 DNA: TGCGCCAGCAGCTTATACAGGGAAGGTGGCAATGAGCAGTTCTTC
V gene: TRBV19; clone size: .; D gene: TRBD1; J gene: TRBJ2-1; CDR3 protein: CASTETGFSYNEQFF; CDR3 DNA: TGTGCCAGTACCGAGACAGGGTTCTCCTACAATGAGCAGTTCTTC
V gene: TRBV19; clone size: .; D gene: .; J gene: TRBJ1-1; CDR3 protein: CAISRGRNTEAFF; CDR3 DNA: TGTGCCATAAGCAGGGGTAGGAACACTGAAGCTTTCTTT
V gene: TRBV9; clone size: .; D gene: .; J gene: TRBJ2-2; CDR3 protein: CASSVAAGKTGELFF; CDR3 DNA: TGTGCCAGCAGCGTAGCTGCAGGAAAGACCGGGGAGCTGTTTTTT
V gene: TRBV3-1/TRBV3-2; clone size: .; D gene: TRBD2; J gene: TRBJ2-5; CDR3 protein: CASSGRASGYQETQYF; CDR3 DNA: TGTGCCAGCAGCGGACGGGCTAGCGGATACCAAGAGACCCAGTACTTC
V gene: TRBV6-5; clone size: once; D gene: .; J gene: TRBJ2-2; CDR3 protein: CASSYSQGIFTGELFF; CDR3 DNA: TGTGCCAGCAGTTACTCGCAGGGAATTTTCACCGGGGAGCTGTTTTTT
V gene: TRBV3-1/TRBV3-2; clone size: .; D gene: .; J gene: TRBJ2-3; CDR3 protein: CASSPVRGASTDTQYF; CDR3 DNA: TGTGCCAGCAGCCCAGTTCGGGGGGCTAGCACAGATACGCAGTATTTT
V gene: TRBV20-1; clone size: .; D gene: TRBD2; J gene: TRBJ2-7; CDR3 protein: CSAGGLVSVYEQYF; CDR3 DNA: TGCAGTGCTGGTGGACTAGTTAGTGTGTACGAGCAGTACTTC
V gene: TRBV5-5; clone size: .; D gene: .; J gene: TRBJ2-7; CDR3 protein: CASRQGPAYEQYF; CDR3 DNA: TGTGCCAGCCGCCAGGGGCCAGCTTATGAGCAGTACTTC
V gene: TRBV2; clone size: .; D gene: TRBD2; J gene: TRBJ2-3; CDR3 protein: CASSERLAGVDTQYF; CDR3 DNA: TGTGCCAGCAGTGAGCGACTAGCGGGAGTTGATACGCAGTATTTT
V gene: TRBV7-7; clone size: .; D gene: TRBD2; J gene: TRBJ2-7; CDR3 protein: CASSQGTSGGNEQYF; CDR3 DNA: TGTGCTAGCAGCCAAGGGACTAGCGGGGGCAACGAGCAGTACTTC
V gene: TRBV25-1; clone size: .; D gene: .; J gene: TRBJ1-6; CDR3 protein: CASSDRGPSNSPLHF; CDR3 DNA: TGTGCCAGCAGTGACAGGGGACCCTCTAATTCACCCCTCCACTTT
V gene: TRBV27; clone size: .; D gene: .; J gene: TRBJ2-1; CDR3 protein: CASSLAGRYNEQFF; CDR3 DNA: TGTGCCAGCAGTTTAGCGGGACGTTACAATGAGCAGTTCTTC
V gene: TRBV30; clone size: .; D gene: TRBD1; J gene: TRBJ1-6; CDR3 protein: CAWSANLGQGNSPLHF; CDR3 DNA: TGTGCCTGGAGTGCAAACCTTGGACAGGGGAATTCACCCCTCCACTTT
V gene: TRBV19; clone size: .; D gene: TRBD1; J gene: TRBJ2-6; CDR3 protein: CASSIEGGAGANVLTF; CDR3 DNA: TGTGCCAGTAGTATAGAAGGGGGCGCTGGGGCCAACGTCCTGACTTTC
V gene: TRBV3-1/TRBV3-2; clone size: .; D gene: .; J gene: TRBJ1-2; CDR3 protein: CASSQYSYGYTF; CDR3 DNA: TGTGCCAGCAGCCAATACAGCTATGGCTACACCTTC
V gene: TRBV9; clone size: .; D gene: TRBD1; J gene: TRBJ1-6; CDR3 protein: CASRRGQGSPLHF; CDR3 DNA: TGTGCCAGCCGAAGGGGACAGGGGTCACCCCTCCACTTT
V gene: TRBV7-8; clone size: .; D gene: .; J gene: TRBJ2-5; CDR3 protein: CASSLFLARTQETQYF; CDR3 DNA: TGTGCCAGCAGCTTATTCCTAGCGCGTACCCAAGAGACCCAGTACTTC
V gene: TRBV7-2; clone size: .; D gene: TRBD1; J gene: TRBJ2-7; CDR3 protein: CASSPGTGTYEQYF; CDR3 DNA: TGTGCCAGCAGCCCCGGGACAGGGACCTACGAGCAGTACTTC
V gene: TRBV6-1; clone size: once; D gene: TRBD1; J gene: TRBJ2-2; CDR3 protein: CASSDPRQGAGELFF; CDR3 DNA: TGTGCCAGCAGTGACCCGCGACAGGGTGCCGGGGAGCTGTTTTTT
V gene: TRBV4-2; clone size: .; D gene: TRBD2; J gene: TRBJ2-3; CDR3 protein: CASSQDLSRGGTDTQYF; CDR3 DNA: TGTGCCAGCAGCCAAGATCTGTCGCGGGGGGGCACAGATACGCAGTATTTT
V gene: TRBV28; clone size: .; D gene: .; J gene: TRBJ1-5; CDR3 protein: CASSQGGRDSNQPQHF; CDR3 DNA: TGTGCCAGCAGCCAAGGAGGTCGGGATAGCAATCAGCCCCAGCATTTT
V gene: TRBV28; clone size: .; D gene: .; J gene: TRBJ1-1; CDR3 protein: CASSLGQGEAFF; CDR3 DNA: TGTGCCAGCAGTTTGGGGCAGGGTGAAGCTTTCTTT
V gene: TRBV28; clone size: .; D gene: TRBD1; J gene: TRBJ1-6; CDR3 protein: CASRPGQGVSPLHF; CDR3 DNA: TGTGCCAGCAGACCGGGACAGGGAGTATCACCCCTCCACTTT
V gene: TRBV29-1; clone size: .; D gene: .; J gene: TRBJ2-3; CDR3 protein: CSVEGLGTDTQYF; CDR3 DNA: TGCAGCGTTGAAGGCCTAGGCACAGATACGCAGTATTTT
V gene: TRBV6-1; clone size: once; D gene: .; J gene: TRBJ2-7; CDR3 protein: CASSELKGAGAVREQYF; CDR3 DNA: TGTGCCAGCAGTGAACTGAAGGGTGCGGGTGCCGTACGGGAGCAGTACTTC
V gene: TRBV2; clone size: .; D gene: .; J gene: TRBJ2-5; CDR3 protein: CASSPQETQYF; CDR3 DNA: TGTGCCAGCAGTCCACAAGAGACCCAGTACTTC
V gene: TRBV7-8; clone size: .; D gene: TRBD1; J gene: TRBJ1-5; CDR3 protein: CASSLAMGGGTGPNSNQPQHF; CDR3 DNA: TGTGCCAGCAGCTTAGCAATGGGCGGAGGGACAGGTCCTAATAGCAATCAGCCCCAGCATTTT
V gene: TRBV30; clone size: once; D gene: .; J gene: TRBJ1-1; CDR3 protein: CAWRLGVGVSAFF; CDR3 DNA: TGTGCCTGGAGGCTAGGCGTCGGGGTTTCGGCTTTCTTT
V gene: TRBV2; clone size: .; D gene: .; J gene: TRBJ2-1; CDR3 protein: CASMGGGHSYNEQFF; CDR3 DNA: TGTGCCAGCATGGGTGGGGGACACTCCTACAATGAGCAGTTCTTC
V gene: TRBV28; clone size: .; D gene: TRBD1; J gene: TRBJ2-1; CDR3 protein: CASSSPMLTGRNEQFF; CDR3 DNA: TGTGCCAGCAGTTCCCCTATGTTGACAGGGCGCAATGAGCAGTTCTTC
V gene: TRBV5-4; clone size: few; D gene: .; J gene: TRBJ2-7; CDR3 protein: CASSLGGRGAYEQYF; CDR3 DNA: TGTGCCAGCAGCTTGGGGGGCAGGGGCGCCTACGAGCAGTACTTC
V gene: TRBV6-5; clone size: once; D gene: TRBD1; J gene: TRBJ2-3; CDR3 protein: CASSYDRVTDTQYF; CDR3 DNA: TGTGCCAGCAGTTACGACAGGGTCACAGATACGCAGTATTTT
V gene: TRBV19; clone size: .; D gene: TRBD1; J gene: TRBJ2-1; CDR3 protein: CASSGQGNNEQFF; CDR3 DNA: TGTGCCAGTAGCGGACAGGGGAACAATGAGCAGTTCTTC